What follows is one T cell receptor beta chain and its context. No antigen is known for it. No base quality values were provided; no much bigger clone lies one nucleotide off. Because repertoires were sampled repeatedly during chemoradiotherapy, clonal expansion in the tumor microenvironment could be followed. The CDR3 holds 14 amino acids from the cysteine to the phenylalanine. The retained sequence is limited to the CDR3, 42 bases, with the frame set at the first base. CDR1 SGHTA and CDR2 FQGTGA were looked up in the germline V gene. V trim: 6 bases; J trim: 3 bases; unmatched bases: 5. The data stem from a study of chemoradiotherapy in HPV16-positive cancers (dated by TCRdb to the early 2020s). With respect to the entire study: Candidate HPV-specific T-cell clones and common TCR motifs were defined by functional T-cell assays performed on cells from two HPV16-positive patients. Next, the candidate HPV-specific TCRs and motifs were followed in TCR repertoires from 80 to 90 patients with HPV-related cancers. The study asked whether T-cell immunity against the HPV oncoproteins E6 and E7 changes during chemoradiotherapy and whether it affects survival.

Libraries were constructed by the immunoSEQ multiplex PCR assay. TCRdb carries this immuneACCESS record with in-frame sequences only. Its versions omit some clonotypes, under half of them owing to an unresolved V gene in the studies checked, with the rest unexplained. Recorded for this sample are almost 6,000 clones; around four fifths of them occurred a single time. 35% to 45% of the sample is taken by the ten largest. Beyond this particular receptor, the publication reports: In HPV16-positive patients, expansion of HPV-responsive T cells during chemoradiotherapy was associated with improved recurrence-free survival. Expansion of candidate HPV-specific clones and E7-related TCR motifs was observed in the tumor microenvironment during treatment, whereas no such expansion was observed for non-HPV-specific T cells. The functional definition of HPV-specific T cells was derived from only a couple of HPV16-positive patients, and the survival association was reported for HPV16-positive patients.

The receptor's source is a human donor with HPV-associated anogenital cancer. Rearrangement joined TRBV7-3 to TRBJ2-7, with 10 bases in between that match TRBD2. The sample was taken from a patient who underwent chemoradiotherapy. CDR3 region: CASSPSGGNYEQYF. The nucleotide sequence is given as TGTGCCAGCAGTCCTAGCGGGGGAAACTACGAGCAGTACTTC.